This T cell receptor (beta chain) was obtained from a study of PD-1 blockade in classical Hodgkin lymphoma. Findings and limits, study-wide: After ASCT, patients who started nivolumab under 1 year later were excluded. Reports indicated that newly diagnosed patients had lower baseline TCR diversity than healthy donors did.

A word on this clone: As yet, its antigen is unknown.

The method was immunoSEQ multiplex PCR; TCRdb's version includes in-frame clones alone and lacks a portion of them. The sample includes approximately 12,000 clones, just under 80% of them seen just once. CDR3 length: 18 amino acids. Trimming took off 4 bases at V and 0 bases at J, with 19 bases between the two ends. Germline V gene sequence: CDR1 SGHTA, CDR2 FQGNSA. All patients relapsed after autologous stem cell transplantation, and brentuximab vedotin exposure varied. V usage is TRBV7-2 and J usage is TRBJ1-3; weak D call: TRBD1 (5 bases). The sample consisted of peripheral blood mononuclear cells (PBMCs), taken at baseline. The origin of this receptor is a human donor with classical Hodgkin lymphoma. The CDR3 is CASSSLTLGRISGNTIYF. The CDR3 DNA sequence: TGTGCCAGCAGCTCACTTACACTGGGACGGATCTCTGGAAACACCATATATTTT.